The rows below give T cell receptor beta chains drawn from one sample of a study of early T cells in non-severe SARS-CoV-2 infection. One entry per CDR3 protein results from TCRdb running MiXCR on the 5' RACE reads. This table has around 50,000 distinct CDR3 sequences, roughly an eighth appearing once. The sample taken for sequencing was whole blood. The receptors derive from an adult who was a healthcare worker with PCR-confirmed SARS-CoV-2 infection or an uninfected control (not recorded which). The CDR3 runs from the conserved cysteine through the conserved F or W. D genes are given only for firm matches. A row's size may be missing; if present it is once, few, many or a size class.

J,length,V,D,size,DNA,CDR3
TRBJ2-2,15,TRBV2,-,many,TGTGCCAGCAGTGAGGTCAGGGCGAACACCGGGGAGCTGTTTTTT,CASSEVRANTGELFF
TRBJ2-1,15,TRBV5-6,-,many,TGTGCCAGCAGCTTGCGCGGGGGCACGGGGAATGAGCAGTTCTTC,CASSLRGGTGNEQFF
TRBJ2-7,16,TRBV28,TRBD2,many,TGTGCCAGCAGTTTACCGCGTAGCGGGGGGCCCTACGAGCAGTACTTC,CASSLPRSGGPYEQYF
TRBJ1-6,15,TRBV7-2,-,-,TGTGCCAGCAGCTTAAACACCCTGGGGAATTCACCCCTCCACTTT,CASSLNTLGNSPLHF
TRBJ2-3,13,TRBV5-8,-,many,TGTGCCAGCAGCTTGATTTCTGTAGATACGCAGTATTTT,CASSLISVDTQYF
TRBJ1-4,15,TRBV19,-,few,TGTGCCAGTAGTATGCGACAGATGGTAAACGAAAAACTGTTTTTT,CASSMRQMVNEKLFF
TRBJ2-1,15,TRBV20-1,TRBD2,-,TGCAACGCTTACTCGGGACTAGCGGGGAAATATGAGCAGTTCTTC,CNAYSGLAGKYEQFF
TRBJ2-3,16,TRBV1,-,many,TGCACCAGCAGCCAAGGAACTAGCGGGGGGGCAGATACGCAGTATTTT,CTSSQGTSGGADTQYF
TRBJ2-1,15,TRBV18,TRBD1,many,TGTGCCAGCTCACCATCCGGCCAGGGGGCGCGCGAGCAGTTCTTC,CASSPSGQGAREQFF
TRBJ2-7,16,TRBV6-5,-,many,TGTGCCAGCAGTTCGTCAGGGGCCGTGGGATACTACGAGCAGTACTTC,CASSSSGAVGYYEQYF
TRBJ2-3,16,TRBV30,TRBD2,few,TGTGCCTGGAGTAAGCTAGCGGGAGGGCCAACAGATACGCAGTATTTT,CAWSKLAGGPTDTQYF
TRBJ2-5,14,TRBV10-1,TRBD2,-,TGCGCCAGCAGTCTAGCGGGCGCGGAGGAGACCCAGTACTTC,CASSLAGAEETQYF
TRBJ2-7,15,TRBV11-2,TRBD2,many,TGTGCCAGCAGCTTAGAAGCGGGAAGCTCCTACGAGCAGTACTTC,CASSLEAGSSYEQYF
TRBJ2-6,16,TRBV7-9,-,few,TGTGCCAGCAGCCCCCCCCGGGGGTCTGGGGCCAACGTCCTGACTTTC,CASSPPRGSGANVLTF
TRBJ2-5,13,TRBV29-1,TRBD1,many,TGCAGCGCCGACAGGGACAGTCAAGAGACCCAGTACTTC,CSADRDSQETQYF
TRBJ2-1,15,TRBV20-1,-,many,TGCAGTGCTAGAGATTTGGTAGCCCTGAGGGATGAGCAGTTCTTC,CSARDLVALRDEQFF
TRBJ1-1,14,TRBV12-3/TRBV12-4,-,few,TGTGCCAGCAATCCTCAAGGGAAAGGGGCTGAAGCTTTCTTT,CASNPQGKGAEAFF
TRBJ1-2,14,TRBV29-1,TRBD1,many,TGCAGCGTTGAAGATACAGGACAGGGGTATGGCTACACCTTC,CSVEDTGQGYGYTF
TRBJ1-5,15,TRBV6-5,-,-,TGTGCCAGCAGTAAGTCAGGACTTAGCAATCAGCCCCAGCATTTT,CASSKSGLSNQPQHF
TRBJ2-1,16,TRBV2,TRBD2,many,TGTGCCAGCAGCCCCGCCTCCGGGACTAGGGATGATGAGCAGTTCTTC,CASSPASGTRDDEQFF
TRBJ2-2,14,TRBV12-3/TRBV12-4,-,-,TGTGCCAGCAGTCTACAGGGAGATACCGGGGAGCTGTTTTTT,CASSLQGDTGELFF
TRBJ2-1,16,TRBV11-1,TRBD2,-,TGTGCCAGCAGCCCCCGCGGGGCGGGGGGTTACAATGAGCAGTTCTTC,CASSPRGAGGYNEQFF
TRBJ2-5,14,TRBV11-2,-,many,TGTGCCAGCAGCCCCGGACGGGGCCGGGAGACCCAGTACTTC,CASSPGRGRETQYF
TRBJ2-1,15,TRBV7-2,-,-,TGTGCCAGCAGCCCATGGGGGGGGCTTTCCAATGAGCAGTTCTTC,CASSPWGGLSNEQFF
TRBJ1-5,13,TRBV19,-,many,TGTGCCAGTAGTATATCCGGCTTCGAGCCCCAGCATTTT,CASSISGFEPQHF
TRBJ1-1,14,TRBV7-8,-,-,TGTGCCAGCAGCTTAGGAGGGTCGGTGACGGAAGTTTTCTTT,CASSLGGSVTEVFF
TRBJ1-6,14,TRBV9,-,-,TGTGCCAGCAGCGTGGGAGGCCTTAATTCACCCCTCCACTTT,CASSVGGLNSPLHF
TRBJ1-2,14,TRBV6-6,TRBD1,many,TGTGCCAGCAGTGACTCTGACAGGGGGCACGGCTACACCTTC,CASSDSDRGHGYTF
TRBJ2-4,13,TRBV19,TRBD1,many,TGTGCCAGTAGTGGACAGGGGCGGAACATTCAGTACTTC,CASSGQGRNIQYF
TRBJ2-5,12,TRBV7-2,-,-,TGTGCCAGCAGGACATACCAAGAGACCCAGTACTTC,CASRTYQETQYF
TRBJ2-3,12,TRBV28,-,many,TGTGCCAGCAGTTTGGGGGGAAATACGCAGTATTTT,CASSLGGNTQYF
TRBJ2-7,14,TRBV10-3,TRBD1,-,TGTGCCATCAGTGAGGTGCAGGGGGCCTACGAGCAGTACTTC,CAISEVQGAYEQYF
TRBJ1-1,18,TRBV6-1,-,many,TGTGCCAGCAGTGAAGGGGCAGGGCCCCCCTTGGGGAACACTGAAGCTTTCTTT,CASSEGAGPPLGNTEAFF
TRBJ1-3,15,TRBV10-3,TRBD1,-,TGTGCCATCAGTGATACAGGGGGCCGTGGAAACACCATATATTTT,CAISDTGGRGNTIYF
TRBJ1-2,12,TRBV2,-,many,TGTGCCAGACTCGGGCAGGCGCCGGGCTACACCTTC,CARLGQAPGYTF